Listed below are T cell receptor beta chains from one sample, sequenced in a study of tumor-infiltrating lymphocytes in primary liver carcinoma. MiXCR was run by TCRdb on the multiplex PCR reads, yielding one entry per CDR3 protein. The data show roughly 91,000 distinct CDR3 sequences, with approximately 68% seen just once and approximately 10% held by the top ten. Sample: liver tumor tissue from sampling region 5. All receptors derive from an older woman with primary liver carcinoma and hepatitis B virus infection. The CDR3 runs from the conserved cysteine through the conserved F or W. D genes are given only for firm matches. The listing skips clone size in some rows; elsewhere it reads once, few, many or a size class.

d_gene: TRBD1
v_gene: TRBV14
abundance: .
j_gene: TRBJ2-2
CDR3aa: CASSQDTPHEFRDRASGELFF
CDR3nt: TGTGCCAGCAGCCAAGATACACCACACGAATTCCGGGACAGGGCCTCAGGGGAGCTGTTTTTT

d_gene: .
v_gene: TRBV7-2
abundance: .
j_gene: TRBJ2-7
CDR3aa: CASSRPKGRGYSSYEQYF
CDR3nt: TGTGCCAGTAGCAGACCGAAAGGACGGGGCTATAGCTCCTACGAGCAGTACTTC

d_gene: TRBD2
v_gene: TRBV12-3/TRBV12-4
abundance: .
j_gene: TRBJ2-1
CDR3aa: CDSRYGLAGNNEQFF
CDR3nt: TGCGACAGCAGGTATGGACTAGCGGGAAACAATGAGCAGTTCTTC

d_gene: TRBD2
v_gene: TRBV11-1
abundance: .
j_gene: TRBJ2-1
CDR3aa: CARSSPKTSGSPLEQFF
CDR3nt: TGTGCCAGGAGCTCCCCCAAGACTAGCGGGAGTCCTCTGGAGCAGTTCTTC

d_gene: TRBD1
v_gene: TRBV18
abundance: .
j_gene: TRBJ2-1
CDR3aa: CASSPGQGTYNEQFF
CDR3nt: TGTGCCAGCTCACCGGGACAGGGGACCTACAATGAGCAGTTCTTC

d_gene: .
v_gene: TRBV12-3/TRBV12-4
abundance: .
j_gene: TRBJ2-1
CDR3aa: CVSCSSLREEQFF
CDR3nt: TGTGTCAGCTGTTCAAGTCTCCGGGAAGAGCAGTTCTTC

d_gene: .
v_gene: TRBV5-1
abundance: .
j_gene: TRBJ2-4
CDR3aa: CASSLGASGGNIQYF
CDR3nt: TGCGCCAGCAGCTTGGGCGCCTCGGGTGGAAACATTCAGTACTTC

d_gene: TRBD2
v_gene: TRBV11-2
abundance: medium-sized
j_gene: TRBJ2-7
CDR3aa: CASNFLTSGSQKGHEQYF
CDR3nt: TGTGCCAGCAACTTCCTGACTAGCGGGAGTCAGAAGGGGCACGAGCAGTACTTC

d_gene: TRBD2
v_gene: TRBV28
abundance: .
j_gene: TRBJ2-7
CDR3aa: CASHARTSVYEQYF
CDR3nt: TGTGCCAGCCATGCGAGGACTAGCGTCTACGAGCAGTACTTC

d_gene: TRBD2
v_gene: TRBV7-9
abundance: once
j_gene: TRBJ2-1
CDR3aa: CASSPLAGGGANEQFF
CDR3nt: TGTGCCAGCAGCCCCTTAGCGGGAGGCGGGGCGAATGAGCAGTTCTTC

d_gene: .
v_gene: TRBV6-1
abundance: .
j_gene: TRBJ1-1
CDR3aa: CASSTTIQVNTGAFF
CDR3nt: TGTGCCAGCAGTACCACTATACAGGTGAACACTGGAGCTTTCTTT

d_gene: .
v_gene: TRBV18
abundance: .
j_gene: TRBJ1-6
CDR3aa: CASSPGKANSPLHF
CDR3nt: TGTGCCAGCTCACCAGGGAAGGCTAATTCACCCCTCCACTTT

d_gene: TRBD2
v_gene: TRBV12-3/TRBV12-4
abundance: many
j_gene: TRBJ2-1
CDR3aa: CASSSPTSGDNEQFF
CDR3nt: TGTGCCAGCAGTTCACCGACTAGCGGAGACAATGAGCAGTTCTTC

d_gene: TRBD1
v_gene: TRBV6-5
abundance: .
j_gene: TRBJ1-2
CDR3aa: CASSSGQGIYDYTF
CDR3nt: TGTGCAAGCAGTTCGGGACAGGGGATCTATGACTACACCTTC

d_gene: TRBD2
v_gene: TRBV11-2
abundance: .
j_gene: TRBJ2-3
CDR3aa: CASSLRLAGGINTQYF
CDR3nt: TGTGCCAGCAGCCTCCGACTAGCGGGAGGGATTAATACGCAGTATTTT

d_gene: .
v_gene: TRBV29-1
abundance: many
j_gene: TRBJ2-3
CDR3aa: CSVGLGASTQYF
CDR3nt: TGCAGCGTTGGGTTGGGGGCCAGTACGCAGTATTTT

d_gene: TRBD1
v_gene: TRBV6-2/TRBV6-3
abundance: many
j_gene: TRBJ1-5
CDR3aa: CASRPTGGNQPQHF
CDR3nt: TGTGCCAGCAGACCTACAGGGGGCAATCAGCCCCAGCATTTT

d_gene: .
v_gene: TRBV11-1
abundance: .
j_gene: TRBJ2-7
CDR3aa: CASNLWGASYEQYF
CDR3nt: TGTGCCAGCAACCTTTGGGGGGCCTCCTACGAGCAGTACTTC

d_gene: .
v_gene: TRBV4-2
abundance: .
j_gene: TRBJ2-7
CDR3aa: CASNQDRGGVGTYEQYF
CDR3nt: TGTGCCAGCAACCAAGATCGAGGAGGTGTAGGGACCTACGAGCAGTACTTT

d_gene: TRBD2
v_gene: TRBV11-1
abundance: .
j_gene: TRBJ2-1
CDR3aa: CVSTGPHVAGNEQFF
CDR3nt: TGTGTCAGCACGGGCCCCCATGTAGCGGGAAATGAGCAGTTCTTC

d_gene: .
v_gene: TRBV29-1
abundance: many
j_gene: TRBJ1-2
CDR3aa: CSVDRAGVEQGYTF
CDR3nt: TGCAGCGTTGACAGGGCGGGGGTCGAGCAGGGCTACACCTTC

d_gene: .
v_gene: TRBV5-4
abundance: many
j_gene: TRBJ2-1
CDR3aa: CASSKNRDISEQFF
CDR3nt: TGTGCCAGCAGCAAAAACAGGGATATTAGTGAGCAGTTCTTC

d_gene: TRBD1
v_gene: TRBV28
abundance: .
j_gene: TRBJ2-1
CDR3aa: CASSPQPGQGVGQEQFF
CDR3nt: TGTGCCAGCAGTCCACAACCAGGACAGGGGGTGGGTCAGGAGCAGTTCTTC

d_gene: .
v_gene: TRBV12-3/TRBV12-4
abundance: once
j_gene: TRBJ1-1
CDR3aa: CASSIVGGRVMNTEAFF
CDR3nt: TGTGCCAGCAGCATAGTGGGGGGAAGGGTCATGAACACTGAAGCTTTCTTT

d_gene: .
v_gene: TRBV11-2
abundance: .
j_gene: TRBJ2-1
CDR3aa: CASSLGHCNEQFF
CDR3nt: TGTGCCAGCAGCTTAGGGCACTGCAATGAGCAGTTTTTC

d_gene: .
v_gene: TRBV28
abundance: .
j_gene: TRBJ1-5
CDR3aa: CASSIFNQPQHF
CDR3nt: TGTGCCAGCAGTATATTCAATCAGCCCCAGCATTTT

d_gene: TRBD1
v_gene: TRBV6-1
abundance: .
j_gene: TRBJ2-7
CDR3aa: CGNSAGDRGSDEQYF
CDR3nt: TGTGGCAACAGTGCGGGGGACAGGGGGTCCGACGAGCAGTACTTC

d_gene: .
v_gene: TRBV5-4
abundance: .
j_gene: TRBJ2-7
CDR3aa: CASSSAGGMRYEQYF
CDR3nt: TGTGCCAGCAGCTCGGCTGGCGGGATGAGGTACGAGCAGTACTTC

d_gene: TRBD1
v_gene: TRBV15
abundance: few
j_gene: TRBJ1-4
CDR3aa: CATSRAPGQSNEKLFF
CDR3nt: TGTGCCACCAGCAGAGCGCCGGGACAGTCCAATGAAAAACTGTTTTTT

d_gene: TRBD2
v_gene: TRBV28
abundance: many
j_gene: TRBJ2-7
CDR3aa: CASRGEREYYEQYF
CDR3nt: TGTGCCAGCAGGGGGGAGCGGGAGTATTACGAGCAGTACTTC

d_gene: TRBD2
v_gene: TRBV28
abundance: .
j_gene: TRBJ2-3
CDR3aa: CGSSLPTSGRVESDTQYF
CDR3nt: TGTGGCAGCAGTTTACCGACTAGCGGGAGGGTTGAGTCAGATACGCAGTATTTT

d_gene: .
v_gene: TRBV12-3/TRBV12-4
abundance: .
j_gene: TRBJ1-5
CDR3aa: CASSFGRQPQCF
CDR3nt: TGTGCCAGCAGTTTCGGCAGACAGCCCCAGTGTTTT

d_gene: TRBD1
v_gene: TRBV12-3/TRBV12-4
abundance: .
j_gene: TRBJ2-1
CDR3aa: CANSPPPGQGGRSSYNEQFF
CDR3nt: TGTGCCAACAGCCCTCCCCCGGGACAGGGAGGGCGAAGTTCCTACAATGAGCAGTTCTTC

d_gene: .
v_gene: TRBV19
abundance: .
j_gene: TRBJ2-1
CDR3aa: CASSLLDNEQFF
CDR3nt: TGTGCCAGTAGTTTATTAGACAATGAGCAGTTCTTC

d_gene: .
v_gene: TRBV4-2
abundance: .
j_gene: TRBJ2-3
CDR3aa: CASSQVEVGRIDTQYF
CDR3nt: TGTGCCAGCAGCCAAGTGGAGGTAGGGCGCATAGATACGCAGTATTTT

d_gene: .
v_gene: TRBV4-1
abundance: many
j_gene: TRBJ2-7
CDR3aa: CASSRRDRTYEQYF
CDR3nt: TGCGCCAGCAGCCGGCGGGACAGAACCTACGAGCAGTACTTC

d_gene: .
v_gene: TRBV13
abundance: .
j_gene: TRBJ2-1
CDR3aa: CAGSKTMNEQFF
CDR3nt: TGTGCCGGCAGTAAGACTATGAATGAGCAGTTCTTC

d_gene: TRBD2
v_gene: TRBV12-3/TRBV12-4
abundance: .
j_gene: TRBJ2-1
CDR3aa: CASLRLAGGPGDEQFF
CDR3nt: TGTGCCAGCTTGAGACTAGCGGGAGGGCCGGGGGATGAGCAGTTCTTC